The rows below give T cell receptor beta chains drawn from one sample of a study of neoadjuvant anti-PD-1 for oral cavity cancer. The data were produced by immunoSEQ multiplex PCR, yet TCRdb's version contains in-frame clones alone and is incomplete. In the table there are around 15,000 clones, roughly 69% of which are singletons. Sequencing used PBMCs, obtained before nivolumab (anti-PD-1) treatment. The receptors come from a person aged 35 to 85 with oral cavity squamous cell carcinoma. CDR3s include the opening cysteine and the closing phenylalanine or tryptophan. D genes are given only for firm matches. A clone size is listed for some rows: how often the clone was seen (once, few, many), or a class if it is expanded.

J gene	V gene	clone size	D gene	CDR3 length	CDR3 protein	CDR3 DNA
TRBJ2-3	TRBV5-1	NA	NA	14	CASSFNRDTDTQYF	TGCGCCAGCAGCTTTAACAGGGACACAGATACGCAGTATTTT
TRBJ1-3	TRBV5-1	NA	NA	14	CASSLGAGGNTIYF	TGCGCCAGCAGCTTGGGTGCAGGGGGAAACACCATATATTTT
TRBJ2-1	TRBV11-3	NA	TRBD1	15	CASSFRQGAYNEQFF	TGTGCCAGCAGCTTTCGACAGGGGGCCTACAATGAGCAGTTCTTC
TRBJ2-7	TRBV2	NA	TRBD1	14	CASSRLGQGYEQYF	TGTGCCAGCTCCCGACTCGGACAGGGCTACGAGCAGTACTTC
TRBJ1-1	TRBV5-6	NA	TRBD1	16	CASSGGTGVMNTEAFF	TGTGCCAGCAGCGGAGGGACAGGGGTTATGAACACTGAAGCTTTCTTT
TRBJ2-5	TRBV5-4	NA	NA	15	CASSLARSQGGTQYF	TGTGCCAGCAGCTTGGCCAGGTCCCAAGGGGGGACCCAGTACTTC
TRBJ1-1	TRBV6-5	NA	NA	14	CASSYSPGYTEAFF	TGTGCCAGCAGTTACTCTCCAGGATACACTGAAGCTTTCTTT
TRBJ2-1	TRBV29-1	NA	TRBD1	11	CSGGKGQEQFF	TGCAGCGGGGGGAAGGGACAGGAGCAGTTCTTC
TRBJ2-2	TRBV7-8	NA	TRBD2	16	CASSLGGGRETGELFF	TGTGCCAGCAGCTTAGGAGGCGGGAGGGAGACCGGGGAGCTGTTTTTT
TRBJ1-5	TRBV28	few	TRBD1	13	CADSTGLNQPQHF	TGTGCCGATTCGACAGGGTTGAATCAGCCCCAGCATTTT